This entry lists 21 T cell receptor beta chains sequenced from one sample in a study of graft-versus-host responses after intestinal transplantation (dated by TCRdb to about 2021). The method behind the library was the immunoSEQ multiplex PCR assay. Sourced from immuneACCESS, this table was stored by TCRdb with only in-frame sequences that have V and J called. A share of the clones is absent; for the studies checked, an unresolved V gene accounts for under half, and the remainder has no known explanation. The sample includes some 120,000 clones, with approximately 90% observed a single time. Over 0.15% of the sample goes to the ten largest clones. Their antigen targets remain unknown. The sample's time point label, decoded: cells obtained before transplantation from donor or recipient. Sequenced material: unstimulated CD4+ T cells sorted from spleen or lymph node cells, taken before intestinal transplant. The source of these receptors is a human donor who received an intestinal transplant.

The rearrangement uses TRBV7-9 and TRBJ1-4; D not resolved. V lost 1 base and J 2 bases, leaving 8 bases between the germline ends. Germline assignment: CDR1 SEHNR and CDR2 FQNEAQ (reference sequence). This CDR3 has 15 residues. The CDR3 protein is CASSLVNPTNEKLFF. DNA for the CDR3: TGTGCCAGCAGCTTAGTAAATCCTACTAATGAAAAACTGTTTTTT.

The chain links TRBV10-2 to TRBJ2-1; 7 bases are shared with TRBD1. The CDR3 sequence is 14 residues long. J was trimmed by 0 bases and V by 8 bases; bases with no gene match: 4. The germline V gene encodes CDR1 WSHSY and CDR2 SAAADI. CDR3 sequence reads: CASGPGGSYNEQFF. CDR3 sequence (DNA): TGCGCCAGCGGCCCAGGGGGCTCCTACAATGAGCAGTTCTTC.

V gene TRBV7-8 combines with J gene TRBJ1-1; 7 nucleotides agree with TRBD1. Germline V gene lookup returns CDR1 SGHVS and CDR2 FQNEAQ. The CDR3 contains 16 residues. With 1 base clipped from V and 1 base from J, the junction kept 6 bases outside the gene matches. CDR3 in amino acids: CASSLDHRGTNTEAFF. The CDR3 region has the DNA TGTGCCAGCAGCTTAGATCACAGGGGAACGAACACTGAAGCTTTCTTT.

The V and J genes are TRBV30 and TRBJ1-5; 7 bases are shared with TRBD1. The J segment lost 0 bases and the V segment lost 5 bases, leaving 4 bases of the junction unmatched. Germline V lookup: CDR1 GTSNPN, CDR2 SVGIG (reference sequence). This CDR3 is built from 14 residues. The CDR3 reads CAWAQGYSNQPQHF. The CDR3 DNA sequence: TGTGCCTGGGCACAGGGGTATAGCAATCAGCCCCAGCATTTT. The variable domain in full, with the rest retrieved from reference TRBV30 and TRBJ1-5, is SQTIHQWPATLVQPVGSPLSLECTVEGTSNPNLYWYRQAAGRGLQLLFYSVGIGQISSEVPQNLSASRPQDRQFILSSKKLLLSDSGFYLCAWAQGYSNQPQHFGDGTRLSIL.

The V and J genes are TRBV5-1 and TRBJ1-1; TRBD1 aligns across 7 bases. The germline gives CDR1 SGHRS, CDR2 YFSETQ. CDR3 length: 15 amino acids. With 4 bases clipped from V and 2 bases from J, the junction kept 8 bases outside the gene matches. CDR3 bases: TGCGCCAGCAGCCCGATTGGGGACAGAAACACTGAAGCTTTCTTT. This translates into CASSPIGDRNTEAFF.

Only one count was recorded for this clone. The chain carries TRBV11-2 and TRBJ2-7; 7 nucleotides match TRBD2. Germline trimming cut 9 bases from V and 3 bases from J; bases unmatched to any gene: 14. From germline, CDR1 is SGHAT and CDR2 FQNNGV. This CDR3 has 15 residues. The CDR3 nucleotides read TGTGCCAGTAAGTACCGGGCGGGAGACTTCTACGAGCAGTACTTC. Translation gives CASKYRAGDFYEQYF.

This clone was detected only a few times. The chain couples TRBV7-2 to TRBJ1-5; TRBD1 agrees at 8 bases. The junction had 2 bases not matched to a gene; V was cut back by 4 bases and J by 3 bases. The CDR3 totals 14 residues. Germline V gives CDR1 SGHTA, CDR2 FQGNSA. The CDR3 region is CASSSGGVNQPQHF. The CDR3 DNA reads as TGTGCCAGCAGCTCAGGGGGCGTCAATCAGCCCCAGCATTTT.

The CDR3 sequence: CAISPRQFELAQHF. CDR3 DNA: TGTGCCATCAGTCCGAGACAGTTCGAGTTGGCCCAGCATTTT. The V call is TRBV10-3, the J call TRBJ1-5, with a tentative D call TRBD1 (5 bases). Germline V gives CDR1 ENHRY, CDR2 SYGVKD. The CDR3 runs 14 residues. V was clipped by 5 bases and J by 11 bases, with 19 bases between them.

The rearrangement links TRBV28 to TRBJ2-1; tentative D call: TRBD2 (6 bases). Germline loops: CDR1 MDHEN, CDR2 SYDVKM. With 8 bases removed from V and 1 base from J, the gap between germline ends came to 15 bases. The CDR3 has 15 amino acids. The CDR3 region is CASSRAGRSYNEQFF. CDR3 bases: TGTGCCAGCTCCCGGGCGGGGAGGTCCTACAATGAGCAGTTCTTC.

This chain uses TRBV21-1 with TRBJ2-7; the table's D call TRBD1 went unverified against the DNA. TRBV21-1 is deemed a pseudogene. The CDR3 extends over 14 amino acids. The CDR3, as DNA: TGTGCCAGCAGCAAACAGGGGAAGGGCTACGAGCAGTACTTC. Translation: CASSKQGKGYEQYF.

Written as DNA, the CDR3 is TGTGCCTGGAATGCGTTCTCTGGAAACACCATATATTTT. Translated: CAWNAFSGNTIYF. The chain links TRBV30 to TRBJ1-3; D gene unclear. The CDR3 totals 13 residues. The ends were cut back, 4 bases at V and 0 bases at J, with 7 bases in the middle. The germline CDR1 and CDR2 sequences are GTSNPN and SVGIG (reference sequence).

This chain joins TRBV25-1 and TRBJ2-3; a weak D match, TRBD2 (6 bases). Trimming pared 4 bases from V and 5 bases from J, leaving 16 bases between. This CDR3 contains 15 residues. Per germline, CDR1 MGHDK and CDR2 SYGVNS. The chain's CDR3 is CASSVREYPRDTQYF. The CDR3 coding sequence is TGTGCCAGCAGTGTCCGGGAGTACCCCCGAGATACGCAGTATTTT.

The V and J genes are TRBV7-9 and TRBJ1-4; 9 bases match TRBD1. The CDR3 runs to 15 residues. The V and J ends lost 5 bases and 6 bases, in that order; junction bases with no gene match: 7. Germline values: CDR1 SEHNR, CDR2 FQNEAQ (reference sequence). The CDR3 protein is CASSIHGQGYEKLFF. CDR3 in DNA: TGTGCCAGCAGCATACATGGACAGGGGTATGAAAAACTGTTTTTT.

This clone has just one count. The V call is TRBV5-3, the J call TRBJ2-5; D gene ambiguous. Judging by the DNA end, TRBJ2-7 fits better; the J call may be wrong. TRBV5-3 is an ORF, and what it does is uncertain. CDR3 size: 12 residues. CDR3 DNA sequence: TGTGCCAGAAGCGTGGAGAGTTACGAGCAGTACTTC. Amino acid sequence: CARSVESYEQYF.

This clone was seen a handful of times. In the same sample, other DNA sequences code for this CDR3. V gene TRBV29-1 combines with J gene TRBJ2-3, with a weak D call TRBD2 (6 bases). Germline V lookup: CDR1 SQVTM, CDR2 ANQGSEA. The V end lost 4 bases, the J end lost 2 bases, and 7 bases lay between the germline ends. This CDR3 has 12 residues. The CDR3 coding sequence is TGCAGCGTTGGCGGGAACACAGATACGCAGTATTTT. Residues: CSVGGNTDTQYF.

DNA for the CDR3: TGTGCCAGCAGCCTAATCTCTGGAAACACCATATATTTT. The encoded protein is CASSLISGNTIYF. V and J are TRBV7-2 and TRBJ1-3; D unresolved. The germline V gene encodes CDR1 SGHTA and CDR2 FQGNSA. The V end was cut by 5 bases, the J end by 0 bases, with 5 bases between. The CDR3 has 13 residues.

The chain's CDR3 is CASRFGTDTTTATDTQYF. The CDR3 DNA reads as TGTGCCAGCAGATTCGGGACAGATACAACTACCGCCACAGATACGCAGTATTTT. This chain joins TRBV28 and TRBJ2-3, with 7 bases lining up with TRBD1. Trimming removed 6 bases from V and 2 bases from J; junction bases left unmatched: 17. Germline V gene sequence: CDR1 MDHEN, CDR2 SYDVKM. This CDR3 has 18 amino acids.

The gene calls are TRBV7-8 and TRBJ2-2, with 7 positions matching TRBD1. With 0 bases clipped from V and 2 bases from J, the junction kept 9 bases outside the gene matches. Germline V gene sequence: CDR1 SGHVS, CDR2 FQNEAQ. This CDR3 is 18 amino acids long. CDR3 sequence: CASSLAFRQGFNTGELFF. CDR3 nucleotides: TGTGCCAGCAGCTTAGCGTTTCGACAGGGTTTCAACACCGGGGAGCTGTTTTTT. Complete variable domain (other parts from reference TRBV7-8 and TRBJ2-2): GAGVSQSPRYKVAKRGQDVALRCDPISGHVSLFWYQQALGQGPEFLTYFQNEAQLDKSGLPSDRFFAERPEGSVSTLKIQRTQQEDSAVYLCASSLAFRQGFNTGELFFGEGSRLTVL.

V usage is TRBV5-6 and J usage is TRBJ1-1; D uncertain. Germline V gene lookup returns CDR1 SGHDT and CDR2 YYEEEE. The V gene lost 0 bases and the J gene lost 1 base, with 7 bases spanning the gap. The CDR3 has 14 amino acids. The CDR3 spells CASSLEQKNTEAFF. CDR3 coding DNA: TGTGCCAGCAGCTTGGAACAGAAGAACACTGAAGCTTTCTTT.

This clone was recorded only once. The V call is TRBV4-2, the J call TRBJ1-4; D might be TRBD1 (6 bases). Trimming removed 0 bases at V and 5 bases at J, with 13 bases between. The germline CDR1 and CDR2 sequences are LGHNA and YNFKEQ. The CDR3 totals 16 residues. The CDR3 bases are TGTGCCAGCAGCCAAGAGGGGGGGGGCGCCAATGAAAAACTGTTTTTT. This translates into CASSQEGGGANEKLFF.

V is TRBV7-2 and J is TRBJ2-7; a weak D match, TRBD2 (7 bases). Germline lookup yields CDR1 SGHTA and CDR2 FQGNSA. V was trimmed by 5 bases and J by 5 bases, leaving 10 bases between them. The CDR3 is 12 amino acids. CDR3 in amino acids: CASSAGANEQYF. The CDR3 DNA is TGTGCCAGCAGCGCGGGGGCGAACGAGCAGTACTTC.